This TCR beta chain was obtained from a study of T cells in Graves' hyperthyroidism and ophthalmopathy. General study points: In the analysis, a 13 V-J model separated ophthalmopathy from stable hyperthyroidism.

Those patients with uncontrolled infection, other autoimmune disease, pregnancy or lactation were excluded. Regarding this clonotype: Its antigen is undetermined.

TCR beta CDR3 region amplification was performed from RNA transcripts. A first-round RT-PCR of the TCR CDR3 used the HTBI primer set. TCRdb itself ran the multiplex PCR reads through MiXCR, one entry per CDR3 protein. The sample has about 500,000 distinct CDR3 sequences; about 16% are singletons. The length of the CDR3 is 18 residues. Trimming removed 5 bases at V and 0 bases at J, with 22 bases between. Per the germline V gene, CDR1 is SEHNR and CDR2 is FQNEAQ (reference sequence). The sample was blood. The sequence derives from a woman aged 25 to 39 with Graves' ophthalmopathy. This chain links TRBV7-9 with TRBJ1-1; D unclear. CDR3 in DNA: TGTGCCAGCAGCCAGTCGTCCCGGACGCTGCCCGTGAACACTGAAGCTTTCTTT. It specifies CASSQSSRTLPVNTEAFF.